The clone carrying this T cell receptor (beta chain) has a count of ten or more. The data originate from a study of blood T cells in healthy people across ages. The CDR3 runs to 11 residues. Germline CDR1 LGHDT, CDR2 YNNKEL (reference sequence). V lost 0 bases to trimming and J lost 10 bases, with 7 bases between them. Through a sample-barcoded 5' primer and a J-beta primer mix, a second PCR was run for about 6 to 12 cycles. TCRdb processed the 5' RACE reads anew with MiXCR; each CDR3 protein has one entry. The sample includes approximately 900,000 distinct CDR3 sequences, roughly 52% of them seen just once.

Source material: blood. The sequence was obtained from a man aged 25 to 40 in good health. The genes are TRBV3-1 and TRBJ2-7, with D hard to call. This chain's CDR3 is CASSQERSQYF. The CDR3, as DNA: TGTGCCAGCAGCCAAGAGCGGAGTCAGTACTTC.